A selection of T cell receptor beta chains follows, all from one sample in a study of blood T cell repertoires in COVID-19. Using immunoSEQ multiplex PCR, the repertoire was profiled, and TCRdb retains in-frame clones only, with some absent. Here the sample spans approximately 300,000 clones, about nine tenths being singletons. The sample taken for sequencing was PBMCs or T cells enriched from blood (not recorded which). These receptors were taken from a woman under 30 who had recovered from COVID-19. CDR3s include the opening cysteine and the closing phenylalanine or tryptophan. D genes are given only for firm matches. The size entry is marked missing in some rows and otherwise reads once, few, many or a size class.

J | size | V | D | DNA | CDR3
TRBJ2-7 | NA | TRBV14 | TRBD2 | TGTGCCAGCAGCCAAGAGACTAGCGGTCCTCTCTCCTACGAGCAGTACTTC | CASSQETSGPLSYEQYF
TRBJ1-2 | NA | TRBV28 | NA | TGTGCCAGCAGTCCTCAAATAAGCGGCTACACCTTC | CASSPQISGYTF
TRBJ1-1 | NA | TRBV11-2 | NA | TGTGCCAGCAACCTATTTCGTACCCCCGAAGCTTTCTTT | CASNLFRTPEAFF
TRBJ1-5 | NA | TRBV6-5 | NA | TGTGCCAGCAGTTACTCGTACGGCGGATATCAGCCCCAGCATTTT | CASSYSYGGYQPQHF
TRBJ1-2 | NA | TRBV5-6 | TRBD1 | TGTGCCAGCAGACAGACAGGGGGCACGGATAGCTATGGCTACACCTTC | CASRQTGGTDSYGYTF
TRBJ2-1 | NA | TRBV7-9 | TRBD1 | TGTGCCAGCAGCTTAGCGTCGGGACAGTTCAATGAGCAGTTCTTC | CASSLASGQFNEQFF
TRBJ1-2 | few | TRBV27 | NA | TGTGCCAGCAGTTCACTATCAGGGGCCCCCAACTATGGCTACACCTTC | CASSSLSGAPNYGYTF
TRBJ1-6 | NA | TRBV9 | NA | TGTGCCAGCAGCGTTGGACAGAAGTATAATTCACCCCTCCACTTT | CASSVGQKYNSPLHF
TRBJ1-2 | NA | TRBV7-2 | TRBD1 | TGTGCCAGCAGCTTAGGGGGGAGACAGGGGAACTATGGCTACACCTTC | CASSLGGRQGNYGYTF
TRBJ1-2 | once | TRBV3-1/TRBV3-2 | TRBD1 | TGTGCCAGCAGCCAGTTCACCACAGGGGTGGGGGGCTACACCTTC | CASSQFTTGVGGYTF
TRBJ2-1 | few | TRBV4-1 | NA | TGCGCCAGCAGCCAAGTTCGTCTAGCGTATTACAATGAGCAGTTCTTC | CASSQVRLAYYNEQFF
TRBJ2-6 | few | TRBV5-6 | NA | TGTGCCAGCAGCTTTAGAGGATACTCCTCTGGGGCCAACGTCCTGACTTTC | CASSFRGYSSGANVLTF
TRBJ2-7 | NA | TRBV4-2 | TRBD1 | TGTGCCAGCAGCGAAGACAGGGGGCTCTACGAGCAGTACTTC | CASSEDRGLYEQYF
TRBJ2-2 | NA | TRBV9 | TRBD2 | TGTGCCAGCAGCCCTAGCGGGGGGGCCGCCGGGGAGCTGTTTTTT | CASSPSGGAAGELFF
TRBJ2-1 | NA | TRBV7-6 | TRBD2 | TGTGCCAGCAGCCCCACCACTAGCGGGGGATACAATGAGCAGTTCTTC | CASSPTTSGGYNEQFF
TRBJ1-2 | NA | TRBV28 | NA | TGTGCCAGCAGTCCTTTGGCCGAACAGATGAACTATGGCTACACCTTC | CASSPLAEQMNYGYTF
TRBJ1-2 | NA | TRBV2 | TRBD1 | TGTGCCAGCAGTAGGAGACAGGGTGACGGCTACACCTTC | CASSRRQGDGYTF
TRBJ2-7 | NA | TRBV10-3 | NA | TGTGCCATCAGTGAGTGGCCCGGGGATGTCTACTACGAGCAGTACTTC | CAISEWPGDVYYEQYF
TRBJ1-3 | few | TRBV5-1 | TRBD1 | TGCGCCAGCAGCTTTGGGACAGTGCTCTCTGGAAACACCATATATTTT | CASSFGTVLSGNTIYF
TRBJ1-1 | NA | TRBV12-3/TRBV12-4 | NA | TGTGCCAGCAGTTGGACAGTGAACACTGAAGCTTTCTTT | CASSWTVNTEAFF
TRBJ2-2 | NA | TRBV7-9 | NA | TGTGCCAGCAGCCTCCCAGGGGGACTGAACACCGGGGAGCTGTTTTTT | CASSLPGGLNTGELFF
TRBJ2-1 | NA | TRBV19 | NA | TGTGCCAGTAGTGTAGCGAGAAACAATGAGCAGTTCTTC | CASSVARNNEQFF
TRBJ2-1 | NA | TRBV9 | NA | TGTGCCAGCAGCGATTCCATCCTGAGGACTGCCTACAATGAGCAGTTCTTC | CASSDSILRTAYNEQFF